Each of the 30 T cell receptor beta chains below was sequenced from the same sample in a study of breast tumors, draining lymph nodes, adjacent tissues. TCRdb processed the multiplex PCR reads anew with MiXCR; each CDR3 protein has one entry. The profile covers around 130,000 distinct CDR3 sequences, with 21% appearing a single time and 2.2% taken by the ten largest. Breast cancer patients provided tissue from their axillary draining lymph nodes. Sequencing input: axillary lymph node tissue. These receptors all come from a female donor with breast cancer. Some clones in this sample may be carry-over from other donors' samples.

This clonotype was seen ten or more times. The rearrangement links TRBV4-1 to TRBJ2-7; 7 nucleotides match TRBD2. The trim removed 1 base at V and 3 bases at J, leaving 6 bases unmatched. CDR1 and CDR2 from the germline V gene are MGHRA and YSYEKL. The length of the CDR3 is 15 residues. In DNA, the CDR3 is TGCGCCAGCAGCCAAGCGGCTAGCGGAGACTACGAGCAGTACTTC. Translation gives CASSQAASGDYEQYF.

The chain joins TRBV30 to TRBJ2-1; 8 nucleotides match TRBD2. This CDR3 has 15 residues. CDR1 is GTSNPN and CDR2 is SVGIG in the germline V gene (reference sequence). The junction had 6 bases not matched to a gene; V was cut back by 4 bases and J by 1 base. The CDR3 reads CAWTPGGGSYNEQFF. CDR3 nucleotides: TGTGCCTGGACCCCGGGAGGGGGGTCCTACAATGAGCAGTTCTTC.

A remark on this clonotype: This may be a read error: a much more frequent sequence differs by one nucleotide. This rearrangement joins TRBV28 to TRBJ2-1, with no clear D. CDR1 and CDR2 from the germline V gene are MDHEN and SYDVKM. The CDR3 spans 14 residues. Trimming took off 6 bases at V and 9 bases at J, with 18 bases between the two ends. The CDR3 DNA reads TGTGCCAGCAGCCGACCGTGGCCACGGCGTGAGCAGTTCTTC. Translating it yields CASSRPWPRREQFF.

This clonotype was seen a handful of times. This could be a read error, since a much larger clone is one nucleotide away. The J gene is TRBJ2-5, the V gene TRBV6-1; D assignment may be TRBD1 or TRBD2 (5 bases each). The CDR3 spans 13 residues. Germline V gene lookup returns CDR1 MNHNS and CDR2 SASEGT. CDR3 residues: CASSVTVTGTRYF. The CDR3 region has the DNA TGTGCCAGCAGCGTGACCGTTACTGGGACCCGGTACTTC.

A remark on this clonotype: This sequence may be a read error, since a much larger clone differs from it by one base. V and J are TRBV5-8 and TRBJ2-5; TRBD2 aligns across 8 bases. The CDR3 runs 16 residues. Looked up from germline, CDR1 is SGHTS and CDR2 is YDEGEE. The DNA of the CDR3 is TGTGCCAGCAGCTTGGGGTCGGGAGGGCCGCGAGAGGCCCAGTACTTC. The encoded protein is CASSLGSGGPREAQYF.

The table lists this clonotype with many counts. The rearrangement links TRBV2 to TRBJ1-2; D is possibly TRBD1 (6 bases). CDR3 length: 14 amino acids. V was clipped by 5 bases and J by 6 bases, with 16 bases between them. Per the germline V gene, CDR1 is SNHLY and CDR2 is FYNNEI. This CDR3 is CASSLQGAGDGYTF. The CDR3 DNA follows: TGTGCCAGCAGTCTACAGGGAGCTGGAGATGGCTACACCTTC. Supplemented by reference TRBV2 and TRBJ1-2, the full variable domain reads EPEVTQTPSHQVTQMGQEVILRCVPISNHLYFYWYRQILGQKVEFLVSFYNNEISEKSEIFDDQFSVERPDGSNFTLKIRSTKLEDSAMYFCASSLQGAGDGYTFGSGTRLTVV.

This chain uses TRBV28 with TRBJ2-3, with a possible D match to TRBD1 (6 bases). Trimming left V 3 bases short and J 3 bases short, with 10 bases between. This CDR3 spans 14 amino acids. The germline gives CDR1 MDHEN, CDR2 SYDVKM. CDR3 protein: CASSFRGITDTQYF. CDR3 DNA: TGTGCCAGCAGTTTCAGGGGAATAACAGATACGCAGTATTTT.

Concerning this clonotype: A much larger clone lies a single base off, so this may be a read error. Since no conserved phenylalanine or tryptophan closes the CDR3, a read error is the likely cause. The chain recombines TRBV2 with TRBJ2-5; 9 nucleotides align to TRBD2. The CDR3 is 14 amino acids. Germline V gene lookup returns CDR1 SNHLY and CDR2 FYNNEI. The ends lost 1 base at V and 7 bases at J; junction bases unmatched: 4. The CDR3, as DNA: TGTGCCAGCAGTGAAGTGCGGGAGGGGGGGACCCAGTACCTC. Its translation: CASSEVREGGTQYL.

As regards this clonotype: The junction and the germline gene differ at one end; a read error may be behind it. The chain links TRBV18 to TRBJ2-1; TRBD1 aligns across 10 bases. Germline V gene data show CDR1 as KGHSH and CDR2 as LQKENI. This CDR3 region has 17 residues. The DNA for the CDR3 is TGTGCCAGCTCACCCGGGTTGGAGACAGGGGGCTTCAATGAGCAGCTCTTC. Protein sequence: CASSPGLETGGFNEQLF.

There are a few counts of this clonotype. This chain uses TRBV30 with TRBJ1-5; possible D gene TRBD1, 6 bases. CDR3 length: 13 amino acids. The germline CDR1 and CDR2 sequences are GTSNPN and SVGIG (reference sequence). Trimming removed 2 bases at V and 5 bases at J, with 10 bases between. The CDR3 DNA sequence: TGTGCCTGGAGTAACAGGGTAGATCAGCCCCAGCATTTT. The encoded protein is CAWSNRVDQPQHF.

This clonotype was counted ten times or more. The rearrangement uses TRBV6-6 and TRBJ1-5; 7 bases fit TRBD1. The CDR3 covers 16 residues. Germline trimming cut 5 bases from V and 2 bases from J; bases unmatched to any gene: 9. Per the germline V gene, CDR1 is MNHNY and CDR2 is SVGAGI (reference sequence). The CDR3 nucleotides are TGTGCCAGCAGTGACCACAGGGGAGCCGGCAATCAGCCCCAGCATTTT. It codes for CASSDHRGAGNQPQHF.

This clonotype occurred many times. The J gene is TRBJ2-5, the V gene TRBV20-1, with unresolved D. The germline V gene has CDR1 DFQATT and CDR2 SNEGSKA (reference sequence). The CDR3 consists of 13 residues. V was cut by 1 base and J by 2 bases, with 8 bases left in between. The CDR3 DNA reads as TGCAGTGCTAGAGGGGCCCTACAAGAGACCCAGTACTTC. It is translated as CSARGALQETQYF.

This clonotype occurred a few times. The chain couples TRBV20-1 to TRBJ2-4; 9 bases agree with TRBD2. The V gene's germline CDR1 is DFQATT and CDR2 SNEGSKA (reference sequence). Losses at the gene ends were 3 bases for V and 9 bases for J; bases not matched to a gene: 12. CDR3 size: 15 residues. The CDR3 nucleotides read TGCAGTGCTAGCTTTTTAGCGGGAGCGTCCTCCATTCAGTACTTC. As protein: CSASFLAGASSIQYF.

This clonotype has a count of ten or more. The chain couples TRBV27 to TRBJ1-2; 8 positions agree with TRBD1. V trimming: 10 bases; J trimming: 6 bases; junction bases outside the gene matches: 7. This CDR3 has 12 residues. The germline V gene has CDR1 MNHEY and CDR2 SMNVEV (reference sequence). The CDR3 nucleotides read TGTGCCATCAGGACAGGGCGAAATGGCTACACCTTC. This gives the protein CAIRTGRNGYTF.

This clonotype was recorded at least ten times. The V gene is TRBV4-1, the J gene TRBJ2-1; D call uncertain. Per germline, CDR1 MGHRA and CDR2 YSYEKL. Trimming stripped 1 base from V and 2 bases from J, with 3 bases between. The CDR3 length is 13 residues. This chain's CDR3 is CASSQGPYNEQFF. CDR3 nucleotide sequence: TGCGCCAGCAGCCAAGGCCCCTACAATGAGCAGTTCTTC.

This clonotype has at least ten counts. The chain couples TRBV3-1 to TRBJ2-2; D remains unclear. This CDR3 spans 12 amino acids. V was shortened by 0 bases and J by 6 bases, with 2 bases between the two germline ends. Germline CDR1 LGHDT, CDR2 YNNKEL (reference sequence). This CDR3 reads CASSQDSGELFF. CDR3 DNA: TGTGCCAGCAGCCAAGATTCCGGGGAGCTGTTTTTT.

Many counts were recorded for this clonotype. J is TRBJ2-6 and V is TRBV25-1, with a weak D call TRBD1 (7 bases). V gave up 3 bases and J gave up 4 bases, with 13 bases separating them. The CDR3 spans 16 residues. Germline CDR1 and CDR2: MGHDK and SYGVNS. The chain's CDR3 is CASSEPGGLGANVLTF. The DNA for the CDR3 is TGTGCCAGCAGTGAGCCAGGGGGGCTCGGGGCCAACGTCCTGACTTTC.

This clonotype was detected many times. This chain joins TRBV20-1 and TRBJ1-2; D remains ambiguous. The V end was cut by 3 bases, the J end by 2 bases, with 13 bases between. Germline CDR1 and CDR2: DFQATT and SNEGSKA (reference sequence). The CDR3 spans 14 residues. CDR3 in amino acids: CSASGPGLNYGYTF. DNA for the CDR3: TGCAGTGCTAGTGGCCCAGGTTTAAACTATGGCTACACCTTC.

On this clonotype itself: This clone may be a read error of a much larger clone one base away. V is TRBV11-3 and J is TRBJ2-3; TRBD2 aligns across 10 bases. CDR3 length: 14 residues. Germline CDR1 is SGHNT and CDR2 is YENEEA. The CDR3 spells CAGSNREAGGTQYF. The CDR3 nucleotides are TGTGCCGGCAGCAACCGGGAAGCGGGAGGGACGCAGTATTTT.

On this clonotype: A much larger clone lies one base from this, so it may be a read error. J is TRBJ2-7 and V is TRBV15; no reliable D call. CDR1 and CDR2 (germline): LNHNV, YYDKDF (reference sequence). CDR3 length: 13 amino acids. The CDR3 nucleotides are TGTGCCAGCAGCAGAGATAGGTCAGGTCGGCAGTACTTC. Translating gives CASSRDRSGRQYF.

In this sample, this clonotype turned up many times. The rearrangement links TRBV4-1 to TRBJ2-1, with a weak D call TRBD1 (6 bases). V gave up 4 bases and J gave up 9 bases, with 13 bases separating them. The germline V gene encodes CDR1 MGHRA and CDR2 YSYEKL. This CDR3 spans 13 amino acids. CDR3: CASSRKTGAEQFF. CDR3 coding DNA: TGCGCCAGCAGCCGAAAGACAGGCGCTGAGCAGTTCTTC.

This clonotype occurred many times. The rearrangement joins TRBV19 to TRBJ1-2; the D gene is possibly TRBD1 (6 bases). CDR3 length equals 16 residues. The germline V gene encodes CDR1 LNHDA and CDR2 SQIVND (reference sequence). V gave up 0 bases and J gave up 3 bases, with 14 bases separating them. This chain's CDR3 is CASSIEDGGRDYGYTF. The CDR3 nucleotides are TGTGCCAGTAGTATAGAAGATGGGGGGCGCGACTATGGCTACACCTTC. Based on the CDR3 plus reference TRBV19 and TRBJ1-2, the full variable domain is DGGITQSPKYLFRKEGQNVTLSCEQNLNHDAMYWYRQDPGQGLRLIYYSQIVNDFQKGDIAEGYSVSREKKESFPLTVTSAQKNPTAFYLCASSIEDGGRDYGYTFGSGTRLTVV.

There are many counts of this clonotype. The chain couples TRBV20-1 to TRBJ1-6; D remains unclear. The CDR3 has 18 residues. The germline V gene has CDR1 DFQATT and CDR2 SNEGSKA (reference sequence). The V gene lost 3 bases and the J gene lost 0 bases, with 18 bases spanning the gap. CDR3: CSARSSPGWSSYNSPLHF. CDR3 DNA sequence: TGCAGTGCTAGGTCCTCCCCGGGTTGGAGCTCCTATAATTCACCCCTCCACTTT.

This clonotype appeared many times. The rearrangement links TRBV29-1 to TRBJ2-7; perhaps TRBD1 as D (6 bases). V lost 6 bases to trimming and J lost 2 bases, with 8 bases between them. The length of the CDR3 is 11 residues. Germline V CDR1 and CDR2: SQVTM, ANQGSEA. CDR3 nucleotides: TGCAGCGTAGGACAGACCTACGAGCAGTACTTC. Translating it yields CSVGQTYEQYF.

A remark on this clonotype: The germline gene is not matched at one end of the junction; a read error may be the cause. The chain employs TRBV6-1 and TRBJ2-7; 7 bases map to TRBD1. In germline, CDR1 is MNHNS, CDR2 SASEGT. This CDR3 is built from 15 residues. The CDR3 is CASSEPGTEWNERYF. DNA for the CDR3: TGTGCCAGCAGTGAACCGGGGACAGAGTGGAACGAGCGGTACTTC.

This clonotype was seen ten or more times. The chain is built from TRBV15 and TRBJ1-6; D call uncertain. This CDR3 has 15 residues. Germline V gene sequence: CDR1 LNHNV, CDR2 YYDKDF (reference sequence). Trimming removed 0 bases at V and 9 bases at J, with 12 bases between. CDR3 amino acids: CATSRDRDPGSPLHF. The CDR3 nucleotides read TGTGCCACCAGCAGAGATCGTGACCCAGGTTCACCCCTCCACTTT.

The table lists this clonotype with many counts. J is TRBJ1-4 and V is TRBV4-1, with D tentatively TRBD1 (6 bases). CDR1 is MGHRA and CDR2 is YSYEKL in the germline V gene. With 1 base removed from V and 6 bases from J, the gap between germline ends came to 9 bases. The CDR3 totals 14 residues. CDR3 amino acids: CASSQGRTDEKLFF. The CDR3 nucleotides read TGCGCCAGCAGCCAAGGCCGGACAGATGAAAAACTGTTTTTT.

The chain links TRBV28 to TRBJ2-2; tentative D call: TRBD1 (6 bases). Germline V gives CDR1 MDHEN, CDR2 SYDVKM. The CDR3 covers 17 residues. V lost 3 bases and J lost 0, with 14 bases in between. CDR3 protein: CASSLIFGQPNTGELFF. As DNA, the CDR3 is TGTGCCAGCAGTTTGATCTTCGGACAGCCGAACACCGGGGAGCTGTTTTTT.

This clonotype occurred many times. The chain has TRBV4-1 and TRBJ1-5; TRBD1 aligns across 12 bases. This CDR3 has 15 residues. Germline CDR1 is MGHRA and CDR2 is YSYEKL. The junction had 2 bases not matched to a gene; V was cut back by 1 base and J by 7 bases. The CDR3 nucleotides are TGCGCCAGCAGCCAAGGGGACAGGGGGCACCAGCCCCAGCATTTT. As protein: CASSQGDRGHQPQHF.

This clonotype has ten or more counts. The chain recombines TRBV5-5 with TRBJ2-2; D is unclear. The CDR3 sequence is 14 residues long. Germline V CDR1 and CDR2: SGHKS, YYEKEE (reference sequence). V was clipped by 0 bases and J by 3 bases, with 6 bases between them. CDR3 in DNA: TGTGCCAGCAGCTTGGAGACGTACACCGGGGAGCTGTTTTTT. This sequence encodes CASSLETYTGELFF. Filled out from reference TRBV5-5 and TRBJ2-2, the complete variable domain reads DAGVTQSPTHLIKTRGQQVTLRCSPISGHKSVSWYQQVLGQGPQFIFQYYEKEERGRGNFPDRFSARQFPNYSSELNVNALLLGDSALYLCASSLETYTGELFFGEGSRLTVL.